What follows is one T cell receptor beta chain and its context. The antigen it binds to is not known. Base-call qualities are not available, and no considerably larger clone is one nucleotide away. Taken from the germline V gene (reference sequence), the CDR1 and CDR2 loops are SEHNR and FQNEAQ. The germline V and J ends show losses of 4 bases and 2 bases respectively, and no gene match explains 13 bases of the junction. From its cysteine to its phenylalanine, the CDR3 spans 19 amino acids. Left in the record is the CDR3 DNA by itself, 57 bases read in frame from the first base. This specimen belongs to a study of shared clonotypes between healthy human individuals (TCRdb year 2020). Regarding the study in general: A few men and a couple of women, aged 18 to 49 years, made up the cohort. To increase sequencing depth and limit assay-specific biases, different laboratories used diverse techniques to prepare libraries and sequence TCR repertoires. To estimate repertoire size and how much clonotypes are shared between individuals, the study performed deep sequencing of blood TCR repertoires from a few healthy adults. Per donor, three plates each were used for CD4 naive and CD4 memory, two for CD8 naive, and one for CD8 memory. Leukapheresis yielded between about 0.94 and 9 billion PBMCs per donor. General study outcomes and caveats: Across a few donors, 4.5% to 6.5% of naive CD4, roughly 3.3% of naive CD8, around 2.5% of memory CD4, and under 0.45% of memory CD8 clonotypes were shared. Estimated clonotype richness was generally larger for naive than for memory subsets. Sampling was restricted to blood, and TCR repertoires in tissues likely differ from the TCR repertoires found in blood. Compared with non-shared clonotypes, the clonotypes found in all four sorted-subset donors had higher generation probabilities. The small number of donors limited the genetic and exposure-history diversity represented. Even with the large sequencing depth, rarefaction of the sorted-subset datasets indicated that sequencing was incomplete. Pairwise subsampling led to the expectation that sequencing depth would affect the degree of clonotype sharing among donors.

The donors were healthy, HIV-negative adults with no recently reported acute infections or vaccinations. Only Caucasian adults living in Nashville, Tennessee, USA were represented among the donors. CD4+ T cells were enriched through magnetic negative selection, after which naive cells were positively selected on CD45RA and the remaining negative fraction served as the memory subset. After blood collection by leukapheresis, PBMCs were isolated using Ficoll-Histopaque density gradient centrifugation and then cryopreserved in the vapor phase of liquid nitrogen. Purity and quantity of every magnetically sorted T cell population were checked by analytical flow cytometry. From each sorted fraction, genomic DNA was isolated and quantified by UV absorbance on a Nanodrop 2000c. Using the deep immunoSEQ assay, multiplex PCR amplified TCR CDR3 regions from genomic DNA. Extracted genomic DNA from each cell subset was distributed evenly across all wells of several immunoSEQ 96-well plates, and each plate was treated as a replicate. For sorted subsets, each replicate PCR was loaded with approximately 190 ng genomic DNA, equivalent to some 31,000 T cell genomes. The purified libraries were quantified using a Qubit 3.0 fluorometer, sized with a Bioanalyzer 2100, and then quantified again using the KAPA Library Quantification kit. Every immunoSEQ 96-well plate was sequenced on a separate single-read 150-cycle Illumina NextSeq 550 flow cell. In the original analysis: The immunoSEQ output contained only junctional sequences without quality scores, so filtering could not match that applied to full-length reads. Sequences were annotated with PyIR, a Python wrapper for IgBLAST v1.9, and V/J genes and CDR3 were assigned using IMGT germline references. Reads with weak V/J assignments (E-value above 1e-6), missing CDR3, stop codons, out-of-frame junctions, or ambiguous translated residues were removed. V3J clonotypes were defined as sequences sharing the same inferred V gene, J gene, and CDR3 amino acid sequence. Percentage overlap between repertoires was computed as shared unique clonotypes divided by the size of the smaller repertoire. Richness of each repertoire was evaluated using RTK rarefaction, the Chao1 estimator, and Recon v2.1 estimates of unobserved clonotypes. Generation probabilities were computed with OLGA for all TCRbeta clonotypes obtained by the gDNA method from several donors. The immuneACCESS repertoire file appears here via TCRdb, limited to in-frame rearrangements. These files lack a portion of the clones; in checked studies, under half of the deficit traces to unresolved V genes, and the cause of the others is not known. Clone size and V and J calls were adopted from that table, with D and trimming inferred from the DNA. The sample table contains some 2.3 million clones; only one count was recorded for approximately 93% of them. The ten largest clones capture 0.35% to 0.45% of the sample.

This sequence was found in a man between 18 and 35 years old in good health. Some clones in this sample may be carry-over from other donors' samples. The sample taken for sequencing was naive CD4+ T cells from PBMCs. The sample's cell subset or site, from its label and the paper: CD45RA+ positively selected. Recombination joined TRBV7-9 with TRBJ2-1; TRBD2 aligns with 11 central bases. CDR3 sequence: CASSSRFPTSGATYNEQFF. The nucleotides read TGTGCCAGCAGCTCCAGGTTCCCGACTAGCGGGGCCACCTACAATGAGCAGTTCTTC. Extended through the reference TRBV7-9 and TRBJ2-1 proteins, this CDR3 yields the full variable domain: DTGVSQNPRHKITKRGQNVTFRCDPISEHNRLYWYRQTLGQGPEFLTYFQNEAQLEKSRLLSDRFSAERPKGSFSTLEIQRTEQGDSAMYLCASSSRFPTSGATYNEQFFGPGTRLTVL.